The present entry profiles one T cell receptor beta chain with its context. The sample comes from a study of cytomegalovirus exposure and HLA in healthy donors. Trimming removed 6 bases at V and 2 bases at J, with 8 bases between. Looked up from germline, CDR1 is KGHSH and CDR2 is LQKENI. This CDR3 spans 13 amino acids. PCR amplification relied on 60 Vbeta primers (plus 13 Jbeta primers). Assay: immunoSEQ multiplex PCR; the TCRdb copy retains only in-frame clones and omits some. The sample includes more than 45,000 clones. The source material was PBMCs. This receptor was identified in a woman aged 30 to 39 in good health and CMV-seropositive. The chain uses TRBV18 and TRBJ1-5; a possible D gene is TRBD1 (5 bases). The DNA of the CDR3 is TGTGCCAGCTCGGAAGGGGGCAATCAGCCCCAGCATTTT. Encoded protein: CASSEGGNQPQHF.